The present T cell receptor beta chain was sequenced within a study of cytomegalovirus exposure and HLA in healthy donors. The junction had 13 bases not matched to a gene; V was cut back by 7 bases and J by 3 bases. Germline V CDR1 and CDR2: MDHEN, SYDVKM. The CDR3 consists of 17 residues. Primers: 60 Vbeta forward and 13 Jbeta reverse. Clones were read by immunoSEQ multiplex PCR, and TCRdb kept only the in-frame ones, dropping some. This sample has 95,000 to 150,000 clones, with roughly 66% found just once. The clonotype comes from a man younger than 35 in good health and CMV-seronegative. J is TRBJ2-2 and V is TRBV28, with 8 bases aligning to TRBD2. The specimen was PBMCs. As DNA, the CDR3 is TGTGCCAGCACCACTGCCGTCGGGGGGGGTTACACCGGGGAGCTGTTTTTT. Its protein is CASTTAVGGGYTGELFF.